This TCR beta chain was recovered during a study of technical replicates of blood from four donors (dated 2017 in TCRdb). Turning to this clone: What this receptor recognizes is not known. It has no much larger one-base neighbor in the sample; base qualities were not kept.

Sequences LNHNV (CDR1) and YYDKDF (CDR2) are obtained from the germline V gene (reference sequence). V and J are truncated by 2 bases and 3 bases respectively, leaving an intervening sequence of 8 bases. Reading from cysteine to phenylalanine, the CDR3 counts 14 amino acids. CDR3 DNA is the only sequence kept; it has 42 bases, read in frame from the first base. Library method: the immunoSEQ multiplex PCR assay. The table comes from immuneACCESS by way of TCRdb, which keeps in-frame sequences with V and J called. Part of the clones is missing from these tables; in studies checked, under half for an unresolved V gene and the rest for unknown reasons. Here the sample has 74,000 or so clones; approximately 97% occur a single time. 0.2% of the sample belongs to the ten largest clones.

The chain is encoded by TRBV15 joined to TRBJ1-5; tentative D gene TRBD1, with 5 bases matching. This sequence was found in a human donor in good health. Input material: T cells isolated from PBMCs. The nucleotide sequence is TGTGCCACCAGCAGATCAGGGCCCAATCAGCCCCAGCATTTT. It translates as CATSRSGPNQPQHF.